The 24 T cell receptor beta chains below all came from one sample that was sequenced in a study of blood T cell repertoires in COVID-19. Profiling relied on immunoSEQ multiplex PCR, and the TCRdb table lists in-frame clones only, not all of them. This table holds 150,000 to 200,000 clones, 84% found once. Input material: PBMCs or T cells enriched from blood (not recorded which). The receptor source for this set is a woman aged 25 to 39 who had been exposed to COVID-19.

CDR3 region: CAISVPGQLNYGYTF. The CDR3 region has the DNA TGTGCCATCAGCGTCCCGGGACAGCTTAACTATGGCTACACCTTC. This chain uses TRBV10-3 with TRBJ1-2; 7 nucleotides line up with TRBD1. The V gene's germline CDR1 is ENHRY and CDR2 SYGVKD. Trimming cost V 6 bases and J 1 base; bases outside gene matches: 8. This CDR3 has 15 residues.

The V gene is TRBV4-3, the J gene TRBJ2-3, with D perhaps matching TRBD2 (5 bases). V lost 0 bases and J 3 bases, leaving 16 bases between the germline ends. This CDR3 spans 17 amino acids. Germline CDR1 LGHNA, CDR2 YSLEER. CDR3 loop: CASSQDLSSSRTDTQYF. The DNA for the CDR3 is TGCGCCAGCAGCCAAGATTTGTCTAGCAGTCGGACAGATACGCAGTATTTT.

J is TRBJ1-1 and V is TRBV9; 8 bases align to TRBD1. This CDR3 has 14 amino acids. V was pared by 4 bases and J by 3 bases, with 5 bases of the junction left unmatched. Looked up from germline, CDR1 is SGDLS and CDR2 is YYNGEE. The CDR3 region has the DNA TGTGCCAGCAGCCGGGCAGGGGGCGACACTGAAGCTTTCTTT. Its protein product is CASSRAGGDTEAFF.

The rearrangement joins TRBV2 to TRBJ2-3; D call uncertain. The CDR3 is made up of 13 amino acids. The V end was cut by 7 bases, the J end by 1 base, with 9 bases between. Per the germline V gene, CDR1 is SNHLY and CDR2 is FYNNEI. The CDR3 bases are TGTGCCAGCATGGTGCTACGCACAGATACGCAGTATTTT. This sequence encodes CASMVLRTDTQYF.

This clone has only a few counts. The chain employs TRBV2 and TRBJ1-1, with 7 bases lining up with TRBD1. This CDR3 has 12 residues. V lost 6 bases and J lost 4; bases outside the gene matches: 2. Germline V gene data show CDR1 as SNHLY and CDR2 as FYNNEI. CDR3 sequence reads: CASRQGVTEAFF. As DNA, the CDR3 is TGTGCCAGCAGGCAGGGGGTCACTGAAGCTTTCTTT.

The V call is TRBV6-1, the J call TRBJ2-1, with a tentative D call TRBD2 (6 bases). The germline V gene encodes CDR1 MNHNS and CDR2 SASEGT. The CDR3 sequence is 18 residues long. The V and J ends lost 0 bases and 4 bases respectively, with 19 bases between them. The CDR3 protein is CASSEALDGYAGYNEQFF. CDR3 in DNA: TGTGCCAGCAGTGAAGCCCTGGACGGCTACGCGGGGTACAATGAGCAGTTCTTC.

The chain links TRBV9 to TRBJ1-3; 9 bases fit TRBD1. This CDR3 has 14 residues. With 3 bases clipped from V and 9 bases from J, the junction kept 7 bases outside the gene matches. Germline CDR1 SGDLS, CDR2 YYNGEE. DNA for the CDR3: TGTGCCAGCAGCGAAGGGACAGGGTCGGGCACCATATATTTT. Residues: CASSEGTGSGTIYF.

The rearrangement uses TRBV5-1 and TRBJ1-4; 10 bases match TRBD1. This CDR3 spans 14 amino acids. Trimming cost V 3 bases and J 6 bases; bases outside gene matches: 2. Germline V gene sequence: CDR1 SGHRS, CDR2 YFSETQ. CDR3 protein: CASSSGTGDEKLFF. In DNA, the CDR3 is TGCGCCAGCAGCTCAGGGACAGGGGATGAAAAACTGTTTTTT.

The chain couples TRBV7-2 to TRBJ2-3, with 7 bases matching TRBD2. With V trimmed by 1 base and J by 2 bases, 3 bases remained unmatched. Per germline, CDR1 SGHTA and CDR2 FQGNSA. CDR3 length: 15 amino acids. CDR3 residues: CASSLGLAFTDTQYF. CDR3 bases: TGTGCCAGCAGCTTAGGACTAGCATTCACAGATACGCAGTATTTT.

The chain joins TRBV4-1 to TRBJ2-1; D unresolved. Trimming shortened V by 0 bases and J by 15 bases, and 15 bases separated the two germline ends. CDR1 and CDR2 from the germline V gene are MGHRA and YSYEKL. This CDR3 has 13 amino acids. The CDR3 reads CASSQDRSAPPFF. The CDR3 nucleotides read TGCGCCAGCAGCCAAGATCGGAGCGCGCCCCCGTTCTTC.

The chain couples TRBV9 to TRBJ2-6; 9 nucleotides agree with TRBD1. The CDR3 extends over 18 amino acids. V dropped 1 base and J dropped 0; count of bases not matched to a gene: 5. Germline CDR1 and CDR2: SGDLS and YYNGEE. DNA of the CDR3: TGTGCCAGCAGCGTACTACAGGGGGCTGTCTCTGGGGCCAACGTCCTGACTTTC. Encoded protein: CASSVLQGAVSGANVLTF.

CDR3 nucleotides: TGTGCCAGCGGGGAGAACGGGGAAAAACTGTTTTTT. Protein product: CASGENGEKLFF. J is TRBJ1-4 and V is TRBV19, with unresolved D. This CDR3 is 12 amino acids long. Germline V gene sequence: CDR1 LNHDA, CDR2 SQIVND (reference sequence). The V gene lost 9 bases and the J gene lost 8 bases, with 13 bases spanning the gap.

CDR3 bases: TGCGCCAGCAGCCAAGATTCGGGGGGCTGGAGGGGCTACACCTTC. Amino acids: CASSQDSGGWRGYTF. The chain employs TRBV4-1 and TRBJ1-2, with D perhaps matching TRBD1 (6 bases). This CDR3 has 15 amino acids. Germline V CDR1 and CDR2: MGHRA, YSYEKL. The germline V and J ends were trimmed by 0 bases and 8 bases, with 16 bases remaining between them.

In nucleotides, the CDR3 is TGTGCCAGCAGCTTAGTAGGGGCTAGCTCTGGAAACACCATATATTTT. Protein: CASSLVGASSGNTIYF. V and J are TRBV7-2 and TRBJ1-3; maybe TRBD1 (5 bases). The CDR3 contains 16 residues. The germline V and J ends were trimmed by 1 base and 0 bases, with 10 bases remaining between them. The germline V gene encodes CDR1 SGHTA and CDR2 FQGNSA.

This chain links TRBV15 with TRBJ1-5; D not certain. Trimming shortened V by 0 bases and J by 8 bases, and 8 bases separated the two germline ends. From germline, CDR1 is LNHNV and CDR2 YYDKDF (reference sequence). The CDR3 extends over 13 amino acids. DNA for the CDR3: TGTGCCACCAGCAGAGATCTGTTCGAGCCCCAGCATTTT. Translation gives CATSRDLFEPQHF.

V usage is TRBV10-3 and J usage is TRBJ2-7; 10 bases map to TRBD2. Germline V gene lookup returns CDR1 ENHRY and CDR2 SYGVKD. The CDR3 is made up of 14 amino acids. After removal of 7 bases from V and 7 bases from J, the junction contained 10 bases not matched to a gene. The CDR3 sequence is CAINPAGGPGEQYF. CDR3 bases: TGTGCCATCAACCCAGCGGGGGGGCCGGGTGAGCAGTACTTC.

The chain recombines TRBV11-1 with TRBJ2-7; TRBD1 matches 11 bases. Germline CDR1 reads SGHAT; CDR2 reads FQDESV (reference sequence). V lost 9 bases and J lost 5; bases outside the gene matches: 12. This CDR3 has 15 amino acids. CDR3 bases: TGTGCCAGTGGACCGGGACAGGGGGTTAAAGACGAGCAGTACTTC. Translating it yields CASGPGQGVKDEQYF.

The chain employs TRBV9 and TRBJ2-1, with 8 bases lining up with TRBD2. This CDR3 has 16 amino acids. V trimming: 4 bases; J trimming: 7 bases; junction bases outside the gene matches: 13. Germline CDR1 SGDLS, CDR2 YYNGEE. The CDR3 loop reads CASSLHSGLVLNEQFF. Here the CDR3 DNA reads TGTGCCAGCAGCCTCCACTCGGGACTAGTACTTAATGAGCAGTTCTTC.

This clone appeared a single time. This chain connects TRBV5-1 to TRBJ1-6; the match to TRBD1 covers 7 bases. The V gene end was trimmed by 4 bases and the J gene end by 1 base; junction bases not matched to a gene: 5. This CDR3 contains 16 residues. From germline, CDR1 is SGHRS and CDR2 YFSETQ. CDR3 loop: CASSVGGQSYNSPLHF. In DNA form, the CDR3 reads TGCGCCAGCAGCGTAGGGGGCCAGTCCTATAATTCACCCCTCCACTTT.

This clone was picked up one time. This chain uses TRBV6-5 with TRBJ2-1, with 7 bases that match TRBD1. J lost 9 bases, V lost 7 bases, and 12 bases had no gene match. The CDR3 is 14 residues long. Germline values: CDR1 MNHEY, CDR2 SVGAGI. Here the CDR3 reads CASKRQGLRGEQFF. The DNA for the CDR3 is TGTGCCAGCAAACGACAGGGCCTACGGGGTGAGCAGTTCTTC.

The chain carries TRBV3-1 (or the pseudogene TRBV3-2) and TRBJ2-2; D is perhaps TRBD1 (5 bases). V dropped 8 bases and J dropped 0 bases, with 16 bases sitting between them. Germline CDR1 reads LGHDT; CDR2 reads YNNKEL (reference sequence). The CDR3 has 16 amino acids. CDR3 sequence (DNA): TGTGCCAGCTATAGAAGTGGGGCTTCGAACACCGGGGAGCTGTTTTTT. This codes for CASYRSGASNTGELFF.

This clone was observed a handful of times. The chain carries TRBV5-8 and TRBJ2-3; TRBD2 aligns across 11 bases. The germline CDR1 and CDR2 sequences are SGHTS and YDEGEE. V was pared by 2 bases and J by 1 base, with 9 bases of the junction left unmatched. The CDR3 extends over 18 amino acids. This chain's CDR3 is CASSLPLAGGFRTDTQYF. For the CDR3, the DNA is TGTGCCAGCAGCTTACCCCTAGCGGGGGGCTTCCGCACAGATACGCAGTATTTT.

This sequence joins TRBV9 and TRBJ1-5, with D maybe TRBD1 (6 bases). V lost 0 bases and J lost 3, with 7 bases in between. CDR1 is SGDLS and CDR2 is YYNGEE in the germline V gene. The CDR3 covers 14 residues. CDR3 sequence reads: CASSVEGDNQPQHF. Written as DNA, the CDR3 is TGTGCCAGCAGCGTAGAGGGGGACAATCAGCCCCAGCATTTT. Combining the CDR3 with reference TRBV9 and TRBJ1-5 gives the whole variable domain DSGVTQTPKHLITATGQRVTLRCSPRSGDLSVYWYQQSLDQGLQFLIQYYNGEERAKGNILERFSAQQFPDLHSELNLSSLELGDSALYFCASSVEGDNQPQHFGDGTRLSIL.

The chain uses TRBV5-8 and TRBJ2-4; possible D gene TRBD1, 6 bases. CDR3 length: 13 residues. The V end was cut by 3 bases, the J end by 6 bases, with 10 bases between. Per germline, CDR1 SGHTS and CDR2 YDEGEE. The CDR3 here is CASSSGHLNIQYF. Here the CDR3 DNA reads TGTGCCAGCAGCTCGGGACACTTAAACATTCAGTACTTC.